This T cell receptor (beta chain) derives from a study of T-cell reconstitution after alpha-beta-depleted transplantation in children. Study conclusions and caveats: From newly produced T cells came most of the T-cell counts and diversity one year after transplant. Several hundred expanded graft clones reportedly gave rise to the alpha-beta T cells present about two months after transplant. There were some patients whose high TCRbeta diversity at day 60 came from surviving recipient T cells and thymic progenitors.

This clonotype occurred a few times. The antigen is undetermined. Germline CDR1 reads SNHLY; CDR2 reads FYNNEI. The CDR3 contains 13 residues. Deletions cut 5 bases from V and 8 bases from J, with 16 bases between. For TCRbeta, the library was prepared with unique molecular identifiers. TCRdb itself ran the PCR reads through MiXCR, one entry per CDR3 protein. This table holds approximately 800,000 distinct CDR3 sequences, about 16% found once. The clonotype was recovered from a male patient younger than 18 who had a stem cell transplant for acute lymphoblastic leukemia, so the T cells may come from the graft donor. This specimen was PBMCs, mostly from graft donor cells, taken 360 days after TCRalphabeta/CD19-depleted stem cell transplant. The chain combines TRBV2 with TRBJ2-7; D gene unclear. CDR3 in DNA: TGTGCCAGCAGTCCCCCGAATCAATTCAAGCAGTACTTC. Translating it yields CASSPPNQFKQYF.